The 10 T cell receptor beta chains below come from one sample, sequenced in a study of T-cell reconstitution after alpha-beta-depleted transplantation in children. Preparation of the TCRbeta library involved a method that used unique molecular identifiers. TCRdb recomputed calls from the PCR reads with MiXCR, one row per CDR3 protein. This table has 450,000 to 700,000 distinct CDR3 sequences, 20% to 30% appearing once. The sample in question was PBMCs, obtained before TCRalphabeta/CD19-depleted stem cell transplant. These receptor sequences come from a boy in the first two years of life with Wiskott-Aldrich syndrome, due to receive a stem cell transplant.

The chain combines TRBV20-1 with TRBJ1-1; D may be TRBD1 (6 bases). CDR3 length: 14 residues. Trimming left V 5 bases short and J 4 bases short, with 17 bases between. Germline V CDR1 and CDR2: DFQATT, SNEGSKA (reference sequence). As DNA, the CDR3 is TGCAGTGCTCATGGACAGCGGGGGTTCACTGAAGCTTTCTTT. Translated, it gives CSAHGQRGFTEAFF.

The chain links TRBV9 to TRBJ2-1; D remains unclear. Germline CDR1 reads SGDLS; CDR2 reads YYNGEE. The V end was cut by 5 bases, the J end by 0 bases, with 12 bases between. The CDR3 loop spans 15 amino acids. The CDR3 DNA follows: TGTGCCAGCAGTCCGCGCTTGTTCTCCTACAATGAGCAGTTCTTC. Encoded protein: CASSPRLFSYNEQFF. Using reference TRBV9 and TRBJ2-1 for the parts outside the CDR3, the full variable domain is DSGVTQTPKHLITATGQRVTLRCSPRSGDLSVYWYQQSLDQGLQFLIQYYNGEERAKGNILERFSAQQFPDLHSELNLSSLELGDSALYFCASSPRLFSYNEQFFGPGTRLTVL.

The rearrangement uses TRBV7-2 and TRBJ1-1; D is uncertain. CDR1 SGHTA and CDR2 FQGNSA come from the germline V gene. V lost 1 base and J lost 0, with 9 bases in between. The CDR3 consists of 15 residues. CDR3 sequence (DNA): TGTGCCAGCAGCTTAGTAAGCAAATTGAACACTGAAGCTTTCTTT. It translates to CASSLVSKLNTEAFF.

The CDR3 here is CASSSDPDSNQPQHF. CDR3 DNA: TGCGCCAGCAGCTCCGACCCGGACAGTAATCAGCCCCAGCATTTT. The chain employs TRBV5-1 and TRBJ1-5; a possible D gene is TRBD1 (6 bases). This CDR3 has 15 amino acids. Between the trimmed V and J ends, which lost 3 bases and 4 bases, there was a span of 14 bases. CDR1 and CDR2 (germline): SGHRS, YFSETQ. The full variable domain, with the rest looked up from reference TRBV5-1 and TRBJ1-5, is KAGVTQTPRYLIKTRGQQVTLSCSPISGHRSVSWYQQTPGQGLQFLFEYFSETQRNKGNFPGRFSGRQFSNSRSEMNVSTLELGDSALYLCASSSDPDSNQPQHFGDGTRLSIL.

This clonotype appeared a few times. J is TRBJ2-1 and V is TRBV10-2; TRBD2 matches 7 bases. This CDR3 is 16 amino acids long. Germline CDR1 and CDR2: WSHSY and SAAADI. Trimming at V came to 3 bases and at J to 0 bases, leaving 5 bases not matched to a gene. The CDR3: CASSEWEGRSYNEQFF. CDR3 nucleotides: TGCGCCAGCAGTGAATGGGAGGGACGCTCCTACAATGAGCAGTTCTTC.

This rearrangement joins TRBV14 to TRBJ2-1; TRBD2 matches 10 bases. Germline lookup yields CDR1 SGHDN and CDR2 FVKESK. J gave up 5 bases and V 3 bases, and 7 bases lay outside the gene matches. The CDR3 contains 16 residues. The CDR3 region has the DNA TGTGCCAGCAGCCAGCGTCGGACTAGCGGTAACAATGAGCAGTTCTTC. Residues: CASSQRRTSGNNEQFF. Drawing the rest from reference TRBV14 and TRBJ2-1, the complete variable domain is EAGVTQFPSHSVIEKGQTVTLRCDPISGHDNLYWYRRVMGKEIKFLLHFVKESKQDESGMPNNRFLAERTGGTYSTLKVQPAELEDSGVYFCASSQRRTSGNNEQFFGPGTRLTVL.

This clonotype occurred a few times. This rearrangement joins TRBV5-1 to TRBJ2-1; 7 bases match TRBD1. The germline V gene encodes CDR1 SGHRS and CDR2 YFSETQ. This CDR3 region has 14 residues. J was trimmed by 10 bases and V by 0 bases; bases with no gene match: 7. CDR3 nucleotide sequence: TGCGCCAGCAGCTTGGATTCCTGGGACAGCGAGCAGTTCTTC. Translating gives CASSLDSWDSEQFF.

This clonotype has a handful of counts. The V gene is TRBV14, the J gene TRBJ1-2, with D unresolved. This CDR3 has 13 residues. The V gene's germline CDR1 is SGHDN and CDR2 FVKESK. Deletions cut 1 base from V and 4 bases from J, with 7 bases between. DNA for the CDR3: TGTGCCAGCAGCCAAGTCGGTGTCTATGGCTACACCTTC. It specifies CASSQVGVYGYTF.

The V and J genes are TRBV10-3 and TRBJ1-1; D unresolved. CDR1 ENHRY and CDR2 SYGVKD come from the germline V gene. This CDR3 spans 12 amino acids. Trimming pared 3 bases from V and 3 bases from J, leaving 5 bases between. The CDR3 nucleotides are TGTGCCATCAGTGATAGTGACACTGAAGCTTTCTTT. Protein: CAISDSDTEAFF.

The chain recombines TRBV12-3 or TRBV12-4 with TRBJ2-5, with 12 positions matching TRBD2. The CDR3 consists of 15 residues. The V segment lost 5 bases and the J segment 4 bases; nucleotides outside the gene matches: 5. The CDR3 sequence is CASSLRLAGAETQYF. In nucleotides, the CDR3 is TGTGCCAGCAGTCTTCGACTAGCGGGAGCAGAGACCCAGTACTTC.